The 11 T cell receptor beta chains below were found in one sample sequenced in a study of T cell responses to AZD1222 COVID-19 vaccine. Clones were read by immunoSEQ multiplex PCR, and TCRdb kept only the in-frame ones, dropping some. The table has 100,000 to 150,000 clones, 87% seen once. The starting material was peripheral blood, obtained on day 0 of AZD1222 vaccination. All receptors derive from an adult in good health.

The sample holds one count of this clone. V and J are TRBV7-9 and TRBJ2-3, with 11 bases aligning to TRBD2. V dropped 6 bases and J dropped 4; count of bases not matched to a gene: 6. There are 15 residues in the CDR3. Germline V gene data show CDR1 as SEHNR and CDR2 as FQNEAQ (reference sequence). CDR3 residues: CASRVSGGVSDTQYF. The CDR3 nucleotides read TGTGCCAGCAGGGTTAGCGGGGGGGTGTCAGATACGCAGTATTTT. Full variable domain (missing parts from reference TRBV7-9 and TRBJ2-3): DTGVSQNPRHKITKRGQNVTFRCDPISEHNRLYWYRQTLGQGPEFLTYFQNEAQLEKSRLLSDRFSAERPKGSFSTLEIQRTEQGDSAMYLCASRVSGGVSDTQYFGPGTRLTVL.

The chain uses TRBV28 and TRBJ1-5, with a weak D call TRBD1 (5 bases). There are 14 residues in the CDR3. Between the trimmed V and J ends, which lost 3 bases and 6 bases, there was a span of 12 bases. Germline lookup yields CDR1 MDHEN and CDR2 SYDVKM. The CDR3 nucleotides are TGTGCCAGCAGTTTGCTGGGTGGGGGTCAGCCCCAGCATTTT. This gives the protein CASSLLGGGQPQHF. The entire variable domain, with the rest obtained from reference TRBV28 and TRBJ1-5, is as follows: DVKVTQSSRYLVKRTGEKVFLECVQDMDHENMFWYRQDPGLGLRLIYFSYDVKMKEKGDIPEGYSVSREKKERFSLILESASTNQTSMYLCASSLLGGGQPQHFGDGTRLSIL.

The chain couples TRBV7-3 to TRBJ2-2, with 9 positions matching TRBD1. The length of the CDR3 is 14 residues. The V gene end was trimmed by 3 bases and the J gene end by 5 bases; junction bases not matched to a gene: 1. Germline loops: CDR1 SGHTA, CDR2 FQGTGA. The CDR3 protein is CASSFGTGTGELFF. CDR3 DNA sequence: TGTGCCAGCAGCTTCGGGACAGGGACCGGGGAGCTGTTTTTT.

The rearrangement uses TRBV12-3 or TRBV12-4 and TRBJ2-3; perhaps TRBD2 as D (5 bases). With 6 bases removed from V and 6 bases from J, the gap between germline ends came to 13 bases. The CDR3 extends over 13 amino acids. The CDR3 nucleotides are TGTGCCAGCAGCCGGCCCGGCGGGGATACGCAGTATTTT. Amino acid sequence: CASSRPGGDTQYF.

The chain has TRBV2 and TRBJ2-1; no clear D gene. The CDR3 is made up of 12 amino acids. V shed 6 bases and J shed 8 bases, with 11 bases lying between them. Germline V gene sequence: CDR1 SNHLY, CDR2 FYNNEI. Here the CDR3 reads CASSQGPHEQFF. The CDR3 nucleotides read TGTGCCAGCAGCCAAGGGCCACATGAGCAGTTCTTC.

The chain combines TRBV6-5 with TRBJ1-5, with TRBD1 identical over 7 bases. Per the germline V gene, CDR1 is MNHEY and CDR2 is SVGAGI. CDR3 length: 14 amino acids. V lost 5 bases to trimming and J lost 3 bases; unmatched junction nucleotides: 4. CDR3 in amino acids: CASSTQGDNQPQHF. The CDR3 DNA is TGTGCCAGCAGTACGCAGGGGGACAATCAGCCCCAGCATTTT.

The chain joins TRBV3-1 (or the pseudogene TRBV3-2) to TRBJ1-5; D is unclear. Germline loops: CDR1 LGHDT, CDR2 YNNKEL (reference sequence). CDR3 length: 16 residues. The germline V and J ends were trimmed by 1 base and 2 bases, with 12 bases remaining between them. The CDR3 sequence is CASSQGRSRRNQPQHF. The CDR3 region has the DNA TGTGCCAGCAGCCAAGGCAGGAGTCGGCGCAATCAGCCCCAGCATTTT.

The rearrangement links TRBV12-3 or TRBV12-4 to TRBJ1-1; D perhaps matches TRBD1 (5 bases). CDR3 length: 13 residues. V shed 8 bases and J shed 0 bases, with 10 bases lying between them. The CDR3 bases are TGTGCCAGCCTGAGGGGAATGAACACTGAAGCTTTCTTT. Encoded protein: CASLRGMNTEAFF.

The rearrangement links TRBV9 to TRBJ2-1; 11 bases are a match to TRBD2. Losses at the gene ends were 4 bases for V and 0 bases for J; bases not matched to a gene: 12. CDR1 SGDLS and CDR2 YYNGEE come from the germline V gene. The CDR3 length is 19 residues. The CDR3 sequence: CASSLGTSGGRSSYNEQFF. CDR3 DNA sequence: TGTGCCAGCAGCCTCGGAACTAGCGGGGGTCGGAGCTCCTACAATGAGCAGTTCTTC.

The chain uses TRBV6-4 and TRBJ1-2; 8 nucleotides line up with TRBD1. The junction had 9 bases not matched to a gene; V was cut back by 2 bases and J by 7 bases. Germline V lookup: CDR1 MRHNA, CDR2 SNTAGT. The CDR3 sequence is 15 residues long. The CDR3 loop reads CASSDTPQGVGGYTF. DNA of the CDR3: TGTGCCAGCAGTGACACGCCACAGGGGGTCGGTGGCTACACCTTC.

The chain links TRBV7-8 to TRBJ1-5; 8 bases are shared with TRBD1. Germline V gene data show CDR1 as SGHVS and CDR2 as FQNEAQ. The CDR3 runs 16 residues. V lost 5 bases and J lost 4; bases outside the gene matches: 10. The CDR3 protein is CASSPYGQGPNQPQHF. The CDR3 DNA reads TGTGCCAGCAGCCCATATGGACAGGGCCCTAATCAGCCCCAGCATTTT.